The text below deals with one T cell receptor (beta chain). Those enrolled in Seattle joined during active infection and were followed longitudinally afterward. This record belongs to a study of blood T cell repertoires in COVID-19. As for the study in general: Spain, Italy and the United States supplied samples that represented acute and convalescent COVID-19. The analysed material was cDNA or gDNA that came from T cells, B-cell-depleted T cells, or PBMCs.

The CDR3 runs to 15 residues. Germline V gene lookup returns CDR1 SGHRS and CDR2 YFSETQ. With 1 base removed from V and 0 bases from J, the gap between germline ends came to 8 bases. Authors' data handling: Quantification of nucleated cells was approximated via reference gene primer amplification. Libraries were prepared by immunoSEQ multiplex PCR; TCRdb keeps only in-frame clonotypes and omits some of them. The D gene and trimming were derived from the DNA, and the V and J assignments and clone size from that table. The sample has nearly 350,000 clones, around 87% seen once. Sequencing was done on a sample of peripheral blood. The TCR sequence derives from a woman between 45 and 65 years old with COVID-19, enrolled during active disease. This chain connects TRBV5-1 to TRBJ1-3, with unresolved D. DNA for the CDR3: TGCGCCAGCAGCTTGCTCGGTATCTCTGGAAACACCATATATTTT. Amino acids: CASSLLGISGNTIYF.